The entry below gives a single TCR beta chain sequence along with its context. Its matching antigen is unknown. This specimen belongs to a study of regulatory and conventional T cells in RAG deficiency. The study's findings and limits: In Omenn syndrome, sorted "Tregs" may be peripherally activated cells. Patient subsets had shorter CDR3s; Omenn Treg-Tconv overlap exceeded 90%. Other subsets showed around 10-fold reductions, but Treg unique TCR beta sequences fell about 92-fold in these patients.

Genomic DNA came from blood conventional CD4+ T cells gated CD25-low CD127-high. Clones were read by immunoSEQ multiplex PCR, and TCRdb kept only the in-frame ones, dropping some. The data show about 10,000 clones, around 94% seen once. V was shortened by 5 bases and J by 6 bases, with 10 bases between the two germline ends. The CDR3 has 11 amino acids. Per the germline V gene, CDR1 is DFQATT and CDR2 is SNEGSKA (reference sequence). Input material: CD4+ effector T cells sorted from blood. The J gene is TRBJ1-1, the V gene TRBV20-1; possible D gene TRBD1, 5 bases. The receptor was isolated from a human donor with RAG deficiency presenting as severe combined immunodeficiency. The CDR3 region has the DNA TGCAGTGCTCCCTCGGGGGCTGAAGCTTTCTTT. Its protein is CSAPSGAEAFF.